The clone carrying this T cell receptor beta chain was recorded once. The data belong to a study of T cell clonotyping in hematopoietic cell transplantation. Some clones are missing from TCRdb's copy, which holds only in-frame ones; the method was immunoSEQ multiplex PCR. Of nearly 70,000 clones in the sample, over 90% were seen once. V lost 0 bases to trimming and J lost 6 bases, with 9 bases between them. CDR1 and CDR2 (germline): LNHNV, YYDKDF (reference sequence). This CDR3 comprises 15 residues. The receptor was derived from a man aged 50-59 years in good health. Some clones in this sample may be carry-over from other donors' samples. The sequenced sample consisted of peripheral blood mononuclear cells. V gene TRBV15 combines with J gene TRBJ1-6; the D is unclear. CDR3 nucleotides: TGTGCCACCAGCAGAGAGACACGGATTAATTCACCCCTCCACTTT. Residues: CATSRETRINSPLHF.